Below are 25 T cell receptor beta chains sequenced from a single sample in a study of glioma-infiltrating T cells after dendritic cell vaccination. Clones were sequenced by immunoSEQ multiplex PCR, and TCRdb holds only the in-frame ones, with some missing. Of 55,000 to 70,000 clones listed, about 81% are singletons. The sequences come from blood, collected before dendritic cell vaccination. Receptors were obtained from a human donor with glioblastoma.

CDR3 protein: CASSPTGQGIFRVQYF. The CDR3 DNA follows: TGTGCCAGCTCACCTACCGGACAGGGCATCTTTCGGGTGCAGTACTTC. The chain has TRBV18 and TRBJ2-7; 8 bases map to TRBD1. After removal of 3 bases from V and 9 bases from J, the junction contained 16 bases not matched to a gene. From germline, CDR1 is KGHSH and CDR2 LQKENI. CDR3 size: 16 residues.

The chain uses TRBV11-2 and TRBJ2-5; no definite D call. V lost 0 bases and J lost 7, with 9 bases in between. The V gene's germline CDR1 is SGHAT and CDR2 FQNNGV. The CDR3 has 13 amino acids. The CDR3 spells CASSLESLGTQYF. The CDR3 DNA is TGTGCCAGCAGCTTAGAGAGTCTTGGGACCCAGTACTTC.

This clone turned up a few times. The chain has TRBV10-1 and TRBJ2-1; 9 bases agree with TRBD2. Trimming cost V 4 bases and J 6 bases; bases outside gene matches: 10. The germline V gene has CDR1 WNHNN and CDR2 SYGVQD (reference sequence). This CDR3 is 16 amino acids long. Here the CDR3 reads CASSGRAGGLLNEQFF. DNA of the CDR3: TGCGCCAGCAGTGGTCGGGCGGGGGGGCTTCTCAATGAGCAGTTCTTC.

This clone was detected a few times. This rearrangement joins TRBV2 to TRBJ2-3; tentatively, D is TRBD2 (5 bases). V lost 6 bases to trimming and J lost 2 bases, with 21 bases between them. Germline CDR1 is SNHLY and CDR2 is FYNNEI. CDR3 length: 17 amino acids. CDR3 nucleotide sequence: TGTGCCAGCAGCGTAAAAAGTACGGGGTATACCACAGATACGCAGTATTTT. Protein sequence: CASSVKSTGYTTDTQYF.

This chain joins TRBV2 and TRBJ2-3, with 13 bases matching TRBD2. This CDR3 is 17 amino acids long. Germline values: CDR1 SNHLY, CDR2 FYNNEI. With 4 bases clipped from V and 0 bases from J, the junction kept 4 bases outside the gene matches. In DNA, the CDR3 is TGTGCCAGCAGTGGGACTAGCGGGGGAGATAGCACAGATACGCAGTATTTT. This sequence encodes CASSGTSGGDSTDTQYF.

V usage is TRBV9 and J usage is TRBJ2-1; no clear D gene. Germline CDR1 and CDR2: SGDLS and YYNGEE. Between the trimmed V and J ends, which lost 0 bases and 0 bases, there was a span of 7 bases. The CDR3 is 15 residues long. Here the CDR3 DNA reads TGTGCCAGCAGCGTAGAAAGCTTCTCCTACAATGAGCAGTTCTTC. Its protein is CASSVESFSYNEQFF. The full variable domain, rest sourced from reference TRBV9 and TRBJ2-1, is DSGVTQTPKHLITATGQRVTLRCSPRSGDLSVYWYQQSLDQGLQFLIQYYNGEERAKGNILERFSAQQFPDLHSELNLSSLELGDSALYFCASSVESFSYNEQFFGPGTRLTVL.

The chain has TRBV7-9 and TRBJ2-7; a weak D match, TRBD2 (6 bases). V was cut by 5 bases and J by 5 bases, with 16 bases left in between. From germline, CDR1 is SEHNR and CDR2 FQNEAQ (reference sequence). The CDR3 has 14 amino acids. CDR3 sequence: CASSPRGESNEQYF. CDR3 in DNA: TGTGCCAGCAGCCCGCGGGGAGAAAGCAACGAGCAGTACTTC.

The chain combines TRBV2 with TRBJ2-7; 8 bases agree with TRBD1. Germline values: CDR1 SNHLY, CDR2 FYNNEI. V shed 9 bases and J 2 bases; nucleotides not matched to a gene: 9. This CDR3 is 14 amino acids long. The CDR3 spells CASYRGYQPYEQYF. For the CDR3, the DNA is TGTGCCAGTTACAGGGGGTACCAACCCTACGAGCAGTACTTC.

This clone was seen once. V is TRBV27 and J is TRBJ1-1; 7 bases map to TRBD1. CDR3 length equals 15 residues. Germline loops: CDR1 MNHEY, CDR2 SMNVEV (reference sequence). The V segment lost 5 bases and the J segment 0 bases; nucleotides outside the gene matches: 6. DNA for the CDR3: TGTGCCAGCAGTCGCCAGGGACAGCTGAACACTGAAGCTTTCTTT. This gives the protein CASSRQGQLNTEAFF.

This clone is medium-sized by share. The CDR3 DNA is TGTGCTGGCACGATAGCGGATCCCTACAATGAGCAGTTCTTC. It translates to CAGTIADPYNEQFF. The rearrangement uses TRBV2 and TRBJ2-1, with TRBD2 as a possible D gene (6 bases). The germline V gene has CDR1 SNHLY and CDR2 FYNNEI. This CDR3 contains 14 residues. Complete variable domain (other parts from reference TRBV2 and TRBJ2-1): EPEVTQTPSHQVTQMGQEVILRCVPISNHLYFYWYRQILGQKVEFLVSFYNNEISEKSEIFDDQFSVERPDGSNFTLKIRSTKLEDSAMYFCAGTIADPYNEQFFGPGTRLTVL.

The chain recombines TRBV29-1 with TRBJ2-1; 10 nucleotides match TRBD1. Trimming cost V 3 bases and J 5 bases; bases outside gene matches: 4. The germline gives CDR1 SQVTM, CDR2 ANQGSEA. The CDR3 is made up of 14 amino acids. CDR3 sequence reads: CSVEGTGANNEQFF. The CDR3 nucleotides are TGCAGCGTTGAGGGGACAGGGGCTAACAATGAGCAGTTCTTC.

The chain couples TRBV11-3 to TRBJ2-1; 7 nucleotides match TRBD1. Germline CDR1 reads SGHNT; CDR2 reads YENEEA. The trim removed 5 bases at V and 5 bases at J, leaving 6 bases unmatched. The CDR3 loop spans 14 amino acids. The CDR3 nucleotides read TGTGCCAGCAGCCACCTACAGGGGCACAATGAGCAGTTCTTC. This gives the protein CASSHLQGHNEQFF.

The chain joins TRBV19 to TRBJ1-1, with D perhaps matching TRBD1 (6 bases). The CDR3 is 15 amino acids. Germline CDR1 LNHDA, CDR2 SQIVND (reference sequence). V gave up 5 bases and J gave up 4 bases, with 17 bases separating them. The CDR3 region is CASSVNRDVGTEAFF. The CDR3 DNA is TGTGCCAGTAGTGTTAACAGGGACGTGGGCACTGAAGCTTTCTTT.

The chain links TRBV2 to TRBJ1-2, with D possibly being TRBD1 (6 bases). The CDR3 is made up of 14 amino acids. Germline CDR1 SNHLY, CDR2 FYNNEI. V lost 4 bases to trimming and J lost 6 bases, with 15 bases between them. The CDR3 DNA reads as TGTGCCAGCAGTGGGGACAAGAAACGTGATGGCTACACCTTC. Its protein is CASSGDKKRDGYTF.

The chain employs TRBV6-1 and TRBJ2-1, with 12 nucleotides matching TRBD2. This CDR3 is built from 15 residues. The junction had 6 bases not matched to a gene; V was cut back by 4 bases and J by 8 bases. Per the germline V gene, CDR1 is MNHNS and CDR2 is SASEGT. The DNA of the CDR3 is TGTGCCAGCAGTGCGCTAGCGGGGGGGTACGATGAGCAGTTCTTC. This codes for CASSALAGGYDEQFF.

V usage is TRBV5-5 and J usage is TRBJ2-5; weak D call: TRBD1 (6 bases). The assigned J gene may be wrong: the sequence end matches TRBJ2-7 better. Germline assignment: CDR1 SGHKS and CDR2 YYEKEE (reference sequence). The CDR3 is 14 amino acids. The DNA of the CDR3 is TGTGCCAGCAGCTTAGGGGACAATCGATACGAGCAGTACTTC. Amino acid sequence: CASSLGDNRYEQYF.

Only a few counts were recorded for this clone. The J gene is TRBJ2-2, the V gene TRBV5-1; 9 nucleotides agree with TRBD1. V dropped 2 bases and J dropped 6; count of bases not matched to a gene: 14. CDR1 and CDR2 (germline): SGHRS, YFSETQ. The CDR3 loop spans 18 amino acids. CDR3 sequence reads: CASSLLRTGQGRAGELFF. The CDR3 DNA reads as TGCGCCAGCAGCTTACTGAGAACCGGACAGGGGCGCGCCGGGGAGCTGTTTTTT.

The chain employs TRBV6-1 and TRBJ2-7; D is perhaps TRBD2 (7 bases). The CDR3 has 13 residues. The germline V gene has CDR1 MNHNS and CDR2 SASEGT. The ends were cut back, 2 bases at V and 7 bases at J, with 12 bases in the middle. CDR3 sequence reads: CASSELGGPEQYF. CDR3 in DNA: TGTGCCAGCAGTGAATTGGGGGGGCCTGAGCAGTACTTC.

The gene calls are TRBV5-1 and TRBJ2-5; 10 bases line up with TRBD1. CDR3 length: 14 residues. The V gene end was trimmed by 6 bases and the J gene end by 5 bases; junction bases not matched to a gene: 7. Looked up from germline, CDR1 is SGHRS and CDR2 is YFSETQ. The CDR3 nucleotides are TGCGCCAGCACCCAGACAGGGGGCAAGGAGACCCAGTACTTC. Its translation: CASTQTGGKETQYF.

This chain joins TRBV30 and TRBJ2-3; no firm D call. The V gene's germline CDR1 is GTSNPN and CDR2 SVGIG (reference sequence). V was pared by 3 bases and J by 6 bases, with 4 bases between. The CDR3 loop spans 10 amino acids. The CDR3 loop reads CAWSRDTQYF. The CDR3 coding sequence is TGTGCCTGGAGCCGGGATACGCAGTATTTT.

V is TRBV23-1 and J is TRBJ2-1; no firm D call. TRBV23-1 is sorted into the ORF group, with uncertain function. Trimming cost V 0 bases and J 8 bases, with 8 bases left between them. This CDR3 comprises 13 residues. Written as DNA, the CDR3 is TGCGCCAGCAGTCAATCGCGGATCCATGAGCAGTTCTTC. Translated, it gives CASSQSRIHEQFF.

J is TRBJ2-3 and V is TRBV28, with TRBD1 identical over 9 bases. Germline CDR1 reads MDHEN; CDR2 reads SYDVKM. The junction had 8 bases not matched to a gene; V was cut back by 3 bases and J by 1 base. There are 17 residues in the CDR3. CDR3: CASSLNRGHPGTDTQYF. The CDR3 DNA sequence: TGTGCCAGCAGTTTGAACAGGGGGCACCCAGGCACAGATACGCAGTATTTT. Supplemented by reference TRBV28 and TRBJ2-3, the full variable domain reads DVKVTQSSRYLVKRTGEKVFLECVQDMDHENMFWYRQDPGLGLRLIYFSYDVKMKEKGDIPEGYSVSREKKERFSLILESASTNQTSMYLCASSLNRGHPGTDTQYFGPGTRLTVL.

This clone was seen just once. The sample holds other DNA sequences that translate to the same CDR3. The CDR3 DNA sequence: TGTGCCGGTCGACTGGGGCTCGGAGAGACCCAGTACTTC. Encoded protein: CAGRLGLGETQYF. This rearrangement joins TRBV2 to TRBJ2-5, with a weak D call TRBD1 (5 bases). V dropped 11 bases and J dropped 4 bases, with 17 bases sitting between them. Germline CDR1 SNHLY, CDR2 FYNNEI. There are 13 residues in the CDR3.

This chain joins TRBV5-4 and TRBJ2-3, with 10 nucleotides matching TRBD2. The CDR3 consists of 15 residues. The V segment lost 4 bases and the J segment 1 base; nucleotides outside the gene matches: 3. The germline CDR1 and CDR2 sequences are SGHNT and YYREEE (reference sequence). In nucleotides, the CDR3 is TGTGCCAGCAGCCTCACTAGCGGGGGCACAGATACGCAGTATTTT. Translation gives CASSLTSGGTDTQYF.

The chain recombines TRBV2 with TRBJ2-1; a possible D gene is TRBD1 (6 bases). Per germline, CDR1 SNHLY and CDR2 FYNNEI. Trimming left V 4 bases short and J 9 bases short, with 16 bases between. The CDR3 totals 14 residues. CDR3 region: CASSGLVGASEQFF. For the CDR3, the DNA is TGTGCCAGCAGTGGGTTGGTGGGGGCTAGTGAGCAGTTCTTC.